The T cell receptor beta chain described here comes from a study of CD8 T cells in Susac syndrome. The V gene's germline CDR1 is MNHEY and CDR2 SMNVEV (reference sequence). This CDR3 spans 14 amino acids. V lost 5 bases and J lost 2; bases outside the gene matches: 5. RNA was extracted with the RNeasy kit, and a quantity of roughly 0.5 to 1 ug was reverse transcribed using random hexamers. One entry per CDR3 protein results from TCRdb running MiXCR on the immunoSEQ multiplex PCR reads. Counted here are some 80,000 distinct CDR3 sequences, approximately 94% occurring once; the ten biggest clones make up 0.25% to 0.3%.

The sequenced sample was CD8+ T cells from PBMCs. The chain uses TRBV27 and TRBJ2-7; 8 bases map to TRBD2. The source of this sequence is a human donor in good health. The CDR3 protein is CASSRTSFPYEQYF. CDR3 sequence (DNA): TGTGCCAGCAGTCGGACTAGCTTCCCCTACGAGCAGTACTTC.